There are a few counts of the clone carrying this T cell receptor (beta chain). Its antigen is unknown. The junction and the germline gene differ at one end; a read error may be behind it. This entry is derived from a study of blood T cells in healthy people across ages. Isolating PBMCs gave at least 6 million of these cells per sample. The second PCR ran about 6 to 11 cycles with a sample-barcoded 5' primer and J-beta primers. TCRdb itself ran the 5' RACE reads through MiXCR, one entry per CDR3 protein. The sample has approximately 780,000 distinct CDR3 sequences; around 25% are singletons. The study's findings and limits: Naive CD4+ cell counts and diversity both ran higher in long-lived than in aged donors.

The CDR3 has 16 amino acids. Germline V gene lookup returns CDR1 SSHAT and CDR2 FNYEAQ (reference sequence). Another study also made use of these data, one on T cells of mothers and their children.

This clonotype originated in a boy between 10 and 17 years old in good health. The sequenced material came from blood. V is TRBV7-7 and J is TRBJ2-7; the match to TRBD1 covers 9 bases. The chain's CDR3 is CASSPLPGTGRHEQYF. The CDR3 coding sequence is TGTGCTAGCAGCCCCTTGCCGGGGACAGGGAGGCACGAGCAGTACTTC.